These 26 T cell receptor beta chains originate from one sample sequenced in a study of shared clonotypes between healthy human individuals. The assay was immunoSEQ multiplex PCR, and TCRdb's table has in-frame clones only and misses some. The data show around 1.6 million clones, about 98% seen once. Material: naive CD4+ T cells sorted from blood. The subset is: CD45RA+ positively selected. The source of these receptors is a young man in good health.

The V and J genes are TRBV5-1 and TRBJ1-1, with 8 bases fitting TRBD1. The CDR3 is 17 residues long. The germline gives CDR1 SGHRS, CDR2 YFSETQ. V gave up 5 bases and J gave up 0 bases; unmatched junction bases: 12. CDR3 coding DNA: TGCGCCAGCAGGAGTGGACAGGGAAACACAATGAACACTGAAGCTTTCTTT. This translates into CASRSGQGNTMNTEAFF. Complete variable domain (other parts from reference TRBV5-1 and TRBJ1-1): KAGVTQTPRYLIKTRGQQVTLSCSPISGHRSVSWYQQTPGQGLQFLFEYFSETQRNKGNFPGRFSGRQFSNSRSEMNVSTLELGDSALYLCASRSGQGNTMNTEAFFGQGTRLTVV.

The chain combines TRBV29-1 with TRBJ2-1; a weak D match, TRBD1 (6 bases). The germline CDR1 and CDR2 sequences are SQVTM and ANQGSEA. The CDR3 extends over 13 amino acids. V was pared by 7 bases and J by 3 bases, with 13 bases between. CDR3 bases: TGCAGCGGTCGCGGACAGTACTACAATGAGCAGTTCTTC. As protein: CSGRGQYYNEQFF.

The chain carries TRBV18 and TRBJ2-1, with 8 bases matching TRBD1. Germline lookup yields CDR1 KGHSH and CDR2 LQKENI. The CDR3 is 21 residues long. V was pared by 3 bases and J by 4 bases, with 23 bases of the junction left unmatched. The CDR3 sequence is CASSPLQGAGLPTATYNEQFF. The CDR3 DNA reads TGTGCCAGCTCACCCCTGCAGGGGGCTGGTTTGCCGACAGCGACGTACAATGAGCAGTTCTTC.

The rearrangement uses TRBV5-1 and TRBJ2-3; D gene ambiguous. Trimming pared 0 bases from V and 1 base from J, leaving 15 bases between. CDR3 length: 17 residues. CDR1 is SGHRS and CDR2 is YFSETQ in the germline V gene. This chain's CDR3 is CASSLGIVGPGTDTQYF. Here the CDR3 DNA reads TGCGCCAGCAGCTTGGGGATAGTGGGTCCCGGCACAGATACGCAGTATTTT. Looking up the rest from reference TRBV5-1 and TRBJ2-3 gives the full variable domain: KAGVTQTPRYLIKTRGQQVTLSCSPISGHRSVSWYQQTPGQGLQFLFEYFSETQRNKGNFPGRFSGRQFSNSRSEMNVSTLELGDSALYLCASSLGIVGPGTDTQYFGPGTRLTVL.

The chain carries TRBV5-1 and TRBJ2-3; TRBD1 aligns across 9 bases. From germline, CDR1 is SGHRS and CDR2 YFSETQ. V was clipped by 2 bases and J by 4 bases; unmatched bases: 2. The CDR3 spans 14 residues. In DNA form, the CDR3 reads TGCGCCAGCAGCTTACAGGGGGCCGCAGATACGCAGTATTTT. Protein: CASSLQGAADTQYF.

This chain uses TRBV18 with TRBJ1-3; D is possibly TRBD1 (5 bases). Germline CDR1 reads KGHSH; CDR2 reads LQKENI. The V and J ends lost 3 bases and 4 bases respectively, with 13 bases between them. The CDR3 contains 15 residues. The CDR3 protein is CASSPPEGSGNTIYF. DNA of the CDR3: TGTGCCAGCTCACCTCCCGAGGGGTCGGGAAACACCATATATTTT.

The genes are TRBV5-4 and TRBJ2-3; the D is unclear. CDR3 length equals 15 residues. V shed 4 bases and J shed 6 bases, with 18 bases lying between them. The germline V gene has CDR1 SGHNT and CDR2 YYREEE (reference sequence). The CDR3 nucleotides are TGTGCCAGCAGCGGCGCGACTGGAGTGAAGGATACGCAGTATTTT. The encoded protein is CASSGATGVKDTQYF.

The chain is built from TRBV5-1 and TRBJ2-1; TRBD2 aligns across 7 bases. The CDR3 loop spans 17 amino acids. CDR1 and CDR2 (germline): SGHRS, YFSETQ. V lost 2 bases, J lost 8 bases, and 16 bases stayed unmatched. In DNA form, the CDR3 reads TGCGCCAGCAGCTTCTCTAAACTAGCGACAATCACGGATGAGCAGTTCTTC. Its protein is CASSFSKLATITDEQFF.

The DNA for the CDR3 is TGTGCCAGCAGTTTATTGCCGGGTTGGCTCAATGAGCAGTTCTTC. It specifies CASSLLPGWLNEQFF. V is TRBV27 and J is TRBJ2-1; no clear D. This CDR3 spans 15 amino acids. The germline V gene has CDR1 MNHEY and CDR2 SMNVEV (reference sequence). Deletions cut 1 base from V and 6 bases from J, with 13 bases between.

The J gene is TRBJ2-1, the V gene TRBV19; 8 bases fit TRBD2. V dropped 4 bases and J dropped 4; count of bases not matched to a gene: 6. Per the germline V gene, CDR1 is LNHDA and CDR2 is SQIVND (reference sequence). This CDR3 contains 15 residues. The CDR3 DNA is TGTGCCAGTAGTAGATCTAGCGGGTCATACAATGAGCAGTTCTTC. This translates into CASSRSSGSYNEQFF. Filled out from reference TRBV19 and TRBJ2-1, the complete variable domain reads DGGITQSPKYLFRKEGQNVTLSCEQNLNHDAMYWYRQDPGQGLRLIYYSQIVNDFQKGDIAEGYSVSREKKESFPLTVTSAQKNPTAFYLCASSRSSGSYNEQFFGPGTRLTVL.

The rearrangement links TRBV27 to TRBJ2-7, with 7 nucleotides matching TRBD1. Germline assignment: CDR1 MNHEY and CDR2 SMNVEV (reference sequence). Unmatched junction bases numbered 5, after V lost 3 bases and J lost 0 bases. This CDR3 is built from 15 residues. Here the CDR3 reads CASSLRQGPSYEQYF. For the CDR3, the DNA is TGTGCCAGCAGTTTGAGACAGGGACCCTCCTACGAGCAGTACTTC.

CDR3 region: CAGRGRETDTQYF. The DNA for the CDR3 is TGTGCCGGGAGGGGGAGAGAAACAGATACGCAGTATTTT. The chain joins TRBV2 to TRBJ2-3; possible D gene TRBD2, 7 bases. CDR1 is SNHLY and CDR2 is FYNNEI in the germline V gene. V was cut by 11 bases and J by 3 bases, with 15 bases left in between. There are 13 residues in the CDR3. Supplemented by reference TRBV2 and TRBJ2-3, the full variable domain reads EPEVTQTPSHQVTQMGQEVILRCVPISNHLYFYWYRQILGQKVEFLVSFYNNEISEKSEIFDDQFSVERPDGSNFTLKIRSTKLEDSAMYFCAGRGRETDTQYFGPGTRLTVL.

The V and J genes are TRBV7-9 and TRBJ1-2; a weak D match, TRBD1 (6 bases). Germline loops: CDR1 SEHNR, CDR2 FQNEAQ (reference sequence). V was pared by 5 bases and J by 8 bases, with 12 bases between. This CDR3 comprises 12 residues. The CDR3 loop is CASSIRQEGYTF. In DNA, the CDR3 is TGTGCCAGCAGCATACGACAGGAAGGCTACACCTTC.

This chain connects TRBV20-1 to TRBJ2-7; no firm D call. V lost 3 bases, J lost 5 bases, and 8 bases lay in between. Germline V CDR1 and CDR2: DFQATT, SNEGSKA (reference sequence). The CDR3 contains 11 residues. CDR3 sequence: CSARFSNEQYF. The CDR3 coding sequence is TGCAGTGCTAGGTTCTCGAACGAGCAGTACTTC.

On this clone: The same CDR3 arises from other DNA sequences in this sample as well. V usage is TRBV5-6 and J usage is TRBJ2-7; maybe TRBD2 (5 bases). CDR1 SGHDT and CDR2 YYEEEE come from the germline V gene. This CDR3 region has 12 residues. The V gene lost 4 bases and the J gene lost 6 bases, with 11 bases spanning the gap. Written as DNA, the CDR3 is TGTGCCAGCAGCCTTTTACTAGGCGAGCAGTACTTC. It specifies CASSLLLGEQYF.

The chain recombines TRBV5-5 with TRBJ2-5; D gene unclear. Germline V CDR1 and CDR2: SGHKS, YYEKEE (reference sequence). The CDR3 sequence is 13 residues long. V was clipped by 5 bases and J by 5 bases, with 13 bases between them. CDR3 sequence: CASSPLTVETQYF. The CDR3 DNA reads TGTGCCAGCAGTCCGCTAACGGTCGAGACCCAGTACTTC.

V is TRBV6-5 and J is TRBJ1-3, with 7 bases identical to TRBD1. The germline V gene has CDR1 MNHEY and CDR2 SVGAGI. With V trimmed by 6 bases and J by 1 base, 3 bases remained unmatched. The CDR3 has 14 amino acids. The CDR3 loop reads CASRRDSSGNTIYF. In DNA form, the CDR3 reads TGTGCCAGCAGGCGGGACAGTTCTGGAAACACCATATATTTT.

The V call is TRBV19, the J call TRBJ2-5, with 8 bases identical to TRBD1. Per the germline V gene, CDR1 is LNHDA and CDR2 is SQIVND (reference sequence). The CDR3 runs 13 residues. V gave up 9 bases and J gave up 2 bases; unmatched junction bases: 5. The CDR3 DNA reads TGTGCCAGCGGACAGGGCCGGCAAGAGACCCAGTACTTC. It yields the protein CASGQGRQETQYF.

J is TRBJ1-1 and V is TRBV29-1; weak D call: TRBD1 (5 bases). CDR1 and CDR2 (germline): SQVTM, ANQGSEA. V dropped 6 bases and J dropped 3 bases, with 14 bases sitting between them. The CDR3 length is 13 residues. This CDR3 is CSVLGRDYTEAFF. The CDR3 nucleotides are TGCAGCGTCTTGGGCAGGGACTACACTGAAGCTTTCTTT.

The chain has TRBV2 and TRBJ2-7; TRBD1 matches 8 bases. Losses at the gene ends were 7 bases for V and 4 bases for J; bases not matched to a gene: 9. The CDR3 has 14 amino acids. Germline V lookup: CDR1 SNHLY, CDR2 FYNNEI. The CDR3: CASTLQGVKYEQYF. DNA of the CDR3: TGTGCCAGCACTTTACAGGGGGTCAAGTACGAGCAGTACTTC. Full variable domain (remainder filled in from reference TRBV2 and TRBJ2-7): EPEVTQTPSHQVTQMGQEVILRCVPISNHLYFYWYRQILGQKVEFLVSFYNNEISEKSEIFDDQFSVERPDGSNFTLKIRSTKLEDSAMYFCASTLQGVKYEQYFGPGTRLTVT.

CDR3 residues: CASSQQGAYPYEQYF. The CDR3 DNA sequence: TGTGCCAGCAGCCAACAGGGGGCCTACCCCTACGAGCAGTACTTC. This chain connects TRBV7-2 to TRBJ2-7, with 9 nucleotides matching TRBD1. In germline, CDR1 is SGHTA, CDR2 FQGNSA. With 5 bases clipped from V and 2 bases from J, the junction kept 7 bases outside the gene matches. The CDR3 spans 15 residues.

This clone was counted a single time. The V and J genes are TRBV7-7 and TRBJ2-1, with 9 bases matching TRBD1. V gave up 5 bases and J gave up 4 bases; unmatched junction bases: 6. The CDR3 has 15 residues. Germline CDR1 is SSHAT and CDR2 is FNYEAQ (reference sequence). The CDR3 DNA reads TGTGCCAGCAGCCCCGGGACAGGGAAATACAATGAGCAGTTCTTC. Protein product: CASSPGTGKYNEQFF.

The CDR3 nucleotides are TGTGCCAGCAGTTACCTGGGACAGGGAGGCTACGAGCAGTACTTC. Residues: CASSYLGQGGYEQYF. V gene TRBV6-6 combines with J gene TRBJ2-7, with 9 bases aligning to TRBD1. CDR1 is MNHNY, CDR2 SVGAGI, per germline (reference sequence). The V and J ends lost 2 bases and 3 bases, in that order; junction bases with no gene match: 5. CDR3 length: 15 residues.

This chain joins TRBV10-3 and TRBJ1-1; 12 nucleotides agree with TRBD1. The length of the CDR3 is 15 residues. V lost 1 base to trimming and J lost 6 bases; unmatched junction nucleotides: 3. Germline-derived CDR1 and CDR2 are ENHRY and SYGVKD. DNA for the CDR3: TGTGCCATCAGTGAGTGGGACAGGGGGCAGGCTGAAGCTTTCTTT. As protein: CAISEWDRGQAEAFF.

The genes are TRBV15 and TRBJ2-4; 11 bases agree with TRBD2. Germline CDR1 is LNHNV and CDR2 is YYDKDF (reference sequence). Unmatched junction bases numbered 0, after V lost 3 bases and J lost 5 bases. This CDR3 is 14 amino acids long. This chain's CDR3 is CATSRGLAENIQYF. CDR3 sequence (DNA): TGTGCCACCAGCAGGGGACTAGCGGAAAACATTCAGTACTTC.

This clone was seen once. Given the absence of the conserved phenylalanine or tryptophan at the CDR3 end, a read error is likely. This sequence joins TRBV5-8 and TRBJ1-1; D remains unclear. This CDR3 contains 13 residues. Trimming left V 1 base short and J 5 bases short, with 9 bases between. Per germline, CDR1 SGHTS and CDR2 YDEGEE. CDR3 protein: CASSLKGVTEAFL. The DNA of the CDR3 is TGTGCCAGCAGCTTGAAAGGTGTAACTGAAGCTTTCCTT.